The present T cell receptor beta chain was sequenced within a study of blood T cell repertoires in COVID-19. Study at large: The cDNA or gDNA used as material had been derived from T cells, B-cell-depleted T cells, or PBMCs.

The CDR3 consists of 13 residues. Germline CDR1 is SGHKS and CDR2 is YYEKEE (reference sequence). After removal of 2 bases from V and 5 bases from J, the junction contained 2 bases not matched to a gene. The method was immunoSEQ multiplex PCR; TCRdb's version includes in-frame clones alone and lacks a portion of them. The table records about 280,000 clones, 75% to 90% of them present only once. The TCR comes from a woman aged 25 to 39 with active or convalescent COVID-19. The V gene is TRBV5-5, the J gene TRBJ1-1, with 8 bases aligning to TRBD1. The sequencing input was peripheral blood. CDR3 nucleotides: TGTGCCAGCAGCTTCTACAGGGGGACTGAAGCTTTCTTT. Amino acids: CASSFYRGTEAFF.